This T cell receptor beta chain appears in the sequencing data of a study of blood T cell repertoires in COVID-19 (dated by TCRdb to 2020 to 2022). A note on the overall study: Samples covering the acute and convalescent phases of COVID-19 were provided by collaborators in the United States, Italy and Spain. The prospective study material was composed of cDNA or gDNA derived from T cells, B-cell-depleted T cells, or PBMCs. Subjects who had been exposed to COVID-19, were actively infected with it, or had recovered from it provided the deeply sampled blood TCRbeta repertoires that made up the dataset. The repertoires were released in a freely available public database intended as a resource for research on the immune response to SARS-CoV-2. The samples were drawn from two sources: the first 160 participants of the ongoing ImmuneRACE study, and over 1,000 subjects contributed by 6 global collaborators. The sample metadata nearly always contained a de-identified subject ID, COVID-19 status, age in years and sex. Where available, HLA class I and class II types were obtained from metadata supplied by the sample provider rather than from assay-based typing.

The CDR3 starts with the cysteine, ends with the phenylalanine, and has 13 residues. Only the CDR3 part of the read is kept: 39 bases, read in frame from the first base. Trimmed from V: 4 bases; trimmed from J: 12 bases; junction bases lacking a gene match: 7. CDR1 and CDR2 were assigned from the germline V gene as SGHTA and FQGNSA. TCRbeta CDR3 regions were amplified from genomic DNA using the immunoSEQ Assay, a bias-controlled multiplex PCR. The authors processed their data as follows. The number of nucleated cells in each sample was estimated from the amplification of reference gene primers within the assay. To quantify the absolute abundance of each unique TCRbeta CDR3 rearrangement, sequence reads were collapsed and filtered. Productive Simpson clonality was computed per sample as the square root of Simpson's diversity index over productive rearrangements. What TCRdb holds here is the immuneACCESS table cut down to in-frame rearrangements. Part of the clones is not present; checked against another copy, under half of the missing clones reflect an unresolved V gene, and the others are unexplained. The D gene and trimming were derived from the DNA, and the V and J assignments and clone size from that table. In this sample the table shows hundreds of thousands of clones, approximately 83% of which occur a single time. The ten largest clonotypes hold 8% to 9.5% of the sample.

To note about this clone: Its antigen is currently not known. Qualities for individual bases were not recorded, and no much larger clone is one base off.

Points the paper makes about the study in general: The amount of clinical and demographic metadata varied by source and participant and was provided uncurated.

Another Seattle source contributed samples from volunteer blood donors who had recovered from COVID-19. Collaborating institutions collected whole blood in K2EDTA tubes following their own protocols. Collaborator samples were shipped for TCRbeta analysis as frozen whole blood, isolated PBMCs, or DNA extracted from either sample type. The sample taken for sequencing was peripheral blood. The chain is made from TRBV7-2 and TRBJ2-1, and 9 junctional nucleotides match TRBD1. The clonotype was recovered from a woman in her 50s who had recovered from COVID-19. The CDR3 reads CASSSRDRVTQFF. The bases read TGTGCCAGCAGCTCCCGGGACAGGGTAACGCAGTTCTTC.